This T cell receptor (beta chain) was profiled in a study of Ad26.COV2.S vaccination and SARS-CoV-2 variants. The study, taken as a whole, reports: Placebo recipients and vaccine recipients were similar in non-spike TCR breadth.

Noted treatment: roughly 18 received Ad26.COV2.S at low or high dose, single or two shots; 5 received placebo; per-sample allocation not given. Day 63 after the first injection of vaccine or placebo was the sampling time. Donation came from an adult in Boston who was aged 18-55 years. An Ad26 vector was used to express Wuhan-strain SARS-CoV-2 spike as the vaccine. Clones were read by immunoSEQ multiplex PCR, and TCRdb kept only the in-frame ones, dropping some. The table records approximately 350,000 clones, about four fifths of them present only once. The CDR3 covers 12 residues. The V gene's germline CDR1 is LNHDA and CDR2 SQIVND (reference sequence). Trimming cost V 6 bases and J 7 bases, with 13 bases left between them. This clone was recorded once. Its target is not known.

The source of this sequence is a person aged 18 to 59 who received the Ad26.COV2.S COVID-19 vaccine or a placebo. This chain uses TRBV19 with TRBJ2-7; D ambiguous. Sample: peripheral blood, taken in a trial of Ad26.COV2.S vaccine versus placebo. Here the CDR3 DNA reads TGTGCCAGTAGCATCGGCCTGAGGGAGCAGTACTTC. Protein sequence: CASSIGLREQYF. Full variable domain (remainder filled in from reference TRBV19 and TRBJ2-7): DGGITQSPKYLFRKEGQNVTLSCEQNLNHDAMYWYRQDPGQGLRLIYYSQIVNDFQKGDIAEGYSVSREKKESFPLTVTSAQKNPTAFYLCASSIGLREQYFGPGTRLTVT.